The T cell receptor beta chain under discussion was sequenced for a study of cytotoxic CD8 clonotypes in ibrutinib-treated CLL. General observations from the study: Patients showed higher baseline clonality than age-matched healthy donors, and it tracked circulating CD8+ T-cell counts. The times at which samples were taken varied between sustained-remission and progressing patients.

Trimming took 2 bases from V and 1 from J; bases not matched to a gene: 2. Germline V gene lookup returns CDR1 PRHDT and CDR2 FYEKMQ (reference sequence). CDR3 length: 15 amino acids. Targeted sequencing depth ranged from 1 in 200,000 to 1 in 1 million T cells. Generated by immunoSEQ multiplex PCR, the TCRdb table keeps only in-frame clones and is missing some. The sample includes almost 250,000 clones, under 75% of them seen just once. A remark on this clone: The antigen is unknown.

V is TRBV13 and J is TRBJ2-5, with TRBD1 identical over 9 bases. The sequenced sample was PBMCs, obtained after 24 months of ibrutinib treatment. The receptor's source is a human donor with chronic lymphocytic leukemia. CDR3 sequence reads: CASSLPGQGQETQYF. The DNA of the CDR3 is TGTGCCAGCAGCTTACCGGGACAGGGCCAAGAGACCCAGTACTTC.